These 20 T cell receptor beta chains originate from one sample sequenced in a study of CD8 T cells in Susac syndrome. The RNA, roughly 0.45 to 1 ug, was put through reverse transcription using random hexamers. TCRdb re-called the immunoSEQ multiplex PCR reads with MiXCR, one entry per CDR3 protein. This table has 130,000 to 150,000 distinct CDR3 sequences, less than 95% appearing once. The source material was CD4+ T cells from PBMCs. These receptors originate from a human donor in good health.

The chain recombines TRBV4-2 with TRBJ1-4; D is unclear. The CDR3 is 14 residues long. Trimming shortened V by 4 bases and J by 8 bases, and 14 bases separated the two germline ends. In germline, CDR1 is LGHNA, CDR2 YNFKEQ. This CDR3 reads CASSRNLFGEKLFF. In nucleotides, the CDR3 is TGTGCCAGCAGCCGAAACCTGTTTGGAGAAAAACTGTTTTTT.

The CDR3 is CASSPPGLAGGTRDTQYF. For the CDR3, the DNA is TGTGCCAGCTCACCACCGGGACTAGCGGGAGGAACACGGGATACGCAGTATTTT. This chain joins TRBV18 and TRBJ2-3; 15 nucleotides align to TRBD2. The trim removed 0 bases at V and 6 bases at J, leaving 7 bases unmatched. The germline gives CDR1 KGHSH, CDR2 LQKENI. CDR3 length equals 18 residues.

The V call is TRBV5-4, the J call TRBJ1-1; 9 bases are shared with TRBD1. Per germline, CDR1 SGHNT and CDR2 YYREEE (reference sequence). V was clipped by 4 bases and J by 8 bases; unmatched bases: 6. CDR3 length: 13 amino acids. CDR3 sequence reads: CASSLDRGDEAFF. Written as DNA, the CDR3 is TGTGCCAGCAGCCTCGACAGGGGGGACGAAGCTTTCTTT.

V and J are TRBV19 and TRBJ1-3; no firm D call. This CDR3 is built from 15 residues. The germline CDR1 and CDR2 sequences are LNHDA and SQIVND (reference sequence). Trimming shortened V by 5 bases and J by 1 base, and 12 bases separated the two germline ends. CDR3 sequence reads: CASSPRRGSGNTIYF. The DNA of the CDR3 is TGTGCCAGTAGTCCCCGACGAGGGTCTGGAAACACCATATATTTT.

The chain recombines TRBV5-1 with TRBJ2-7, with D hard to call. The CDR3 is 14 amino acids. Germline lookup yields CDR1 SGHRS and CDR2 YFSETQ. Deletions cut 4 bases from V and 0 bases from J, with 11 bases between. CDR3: CASSPETVSYEQYF. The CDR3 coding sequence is TGCGCCAGCAGCCCCGAGACGGTCTCCTACGAGCAGTACTTC.

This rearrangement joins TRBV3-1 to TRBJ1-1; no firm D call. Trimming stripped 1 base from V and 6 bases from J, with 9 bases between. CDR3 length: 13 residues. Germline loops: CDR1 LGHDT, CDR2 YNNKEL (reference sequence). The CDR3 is CASSQVLGAEAFF. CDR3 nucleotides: TGTGCCAGCAGCCAAGTCCTCGGGGCTGAAGCTTTCTTT.

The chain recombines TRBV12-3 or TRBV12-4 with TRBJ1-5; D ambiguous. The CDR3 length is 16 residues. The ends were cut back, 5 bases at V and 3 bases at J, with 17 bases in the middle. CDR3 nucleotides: TGTGCCAGCAGTCCCTCAACATTGATCGACAATCAGCCCCAGCATTTT. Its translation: CASSPSTLIDNQPQHF.

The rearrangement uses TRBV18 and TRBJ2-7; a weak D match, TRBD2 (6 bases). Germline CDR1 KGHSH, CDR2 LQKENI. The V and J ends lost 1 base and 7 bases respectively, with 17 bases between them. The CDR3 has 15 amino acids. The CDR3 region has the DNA TGTGCCAGCTCACCACGCGAGGAGGGACGTGGGGAGCAGTACTTC. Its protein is CASSPREEGRGEQYF.

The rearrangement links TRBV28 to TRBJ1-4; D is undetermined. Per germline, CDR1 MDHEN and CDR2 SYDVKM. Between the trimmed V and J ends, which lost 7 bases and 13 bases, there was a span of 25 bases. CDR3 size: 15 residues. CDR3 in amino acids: CASTRTEASAGGLFF. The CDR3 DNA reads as TGTGCCAGCACTCGAACAGAGGCGTCAGCGGGTGGACTGTTTTTT.

The DNA of the CDR3 is TGCGCCAGCAGCGCGGGACAGGGGGGGACAGATACGCAGTATTTT. The encoded protein is CASSAGQGGTDTQYF. The gene calls are TRBV5-1 and TRBJ2-3; TRBD1 agrees at 11 bases. CDR1 and CDR2 from the germline V gene are SGHRS and YFSETQ. The CDR3 is 15 residues long. V was clipped by 4 bases and J by 3 bases; unmatched bases: 4.

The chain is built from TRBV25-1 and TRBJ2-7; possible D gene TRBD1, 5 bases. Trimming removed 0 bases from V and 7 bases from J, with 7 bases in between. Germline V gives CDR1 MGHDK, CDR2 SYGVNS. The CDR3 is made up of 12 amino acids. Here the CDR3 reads CASSEYPGEQYF. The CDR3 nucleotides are TGTGCCAGCAGTGAATATCCAGGGGAGCAGTACTTC.

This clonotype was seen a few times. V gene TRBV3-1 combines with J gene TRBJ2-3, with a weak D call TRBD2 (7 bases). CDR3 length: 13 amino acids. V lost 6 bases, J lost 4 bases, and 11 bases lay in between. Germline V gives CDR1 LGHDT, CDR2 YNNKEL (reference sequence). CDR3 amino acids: CASSLRGPDTQYF. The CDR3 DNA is TGTGCCAGCAGTTTGCGGGGGCCAGATACGCAGTATTTT.

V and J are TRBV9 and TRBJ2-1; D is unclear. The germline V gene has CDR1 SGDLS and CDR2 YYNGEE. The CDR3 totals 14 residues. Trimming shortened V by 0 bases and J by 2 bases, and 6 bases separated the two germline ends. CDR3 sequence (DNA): TGTGCCAGCAGCGTAGCCCTCACCTACAATGAGCAGTTCTTC. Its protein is CASSVALTYNEQFF.

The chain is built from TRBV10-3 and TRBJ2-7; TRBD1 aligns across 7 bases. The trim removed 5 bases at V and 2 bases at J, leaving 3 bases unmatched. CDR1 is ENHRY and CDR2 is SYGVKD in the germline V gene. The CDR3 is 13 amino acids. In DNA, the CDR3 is TGTGCCATCAGTCGACAGGGTCCCTACGAGCAGTACTTC. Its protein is CAISRQGPYEQYF.

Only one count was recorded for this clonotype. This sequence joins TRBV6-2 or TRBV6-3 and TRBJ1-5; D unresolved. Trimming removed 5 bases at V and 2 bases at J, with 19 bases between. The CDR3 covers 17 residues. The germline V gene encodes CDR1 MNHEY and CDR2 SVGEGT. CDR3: CASSPKDVRPGNQPQHF. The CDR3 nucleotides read TGTGCCAGCAGTCCGAAAGACGTCCGACCCGGCAATCAGCCCCAGCATTTT.

The CDR3, as DNA: TGTGCCAGCAGTGAGCGACAGGGAATGGGAGATACGCAGTATTTT. Residues: CASSERQGMGDTQYF. The chain employs TRBV5-6 and TRBJ2-3, with 7 nucleotides matching TRBD1. CDR1 SGHDT and CDR2 YYEEEE come from the germline V gene. The CDR3 runs 15 residues. After removal of 5 bases from V and 5 bases from J, the junction contained 11 bases not matched to a gene.

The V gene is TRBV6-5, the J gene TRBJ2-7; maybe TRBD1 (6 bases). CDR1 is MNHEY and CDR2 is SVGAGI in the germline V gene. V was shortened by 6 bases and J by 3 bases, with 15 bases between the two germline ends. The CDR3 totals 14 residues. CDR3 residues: CASRIDRTRYEQYF. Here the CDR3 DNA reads TGTGCCAGCAGAATCGACAGGACACGCTACGAGCAGTACTTC.

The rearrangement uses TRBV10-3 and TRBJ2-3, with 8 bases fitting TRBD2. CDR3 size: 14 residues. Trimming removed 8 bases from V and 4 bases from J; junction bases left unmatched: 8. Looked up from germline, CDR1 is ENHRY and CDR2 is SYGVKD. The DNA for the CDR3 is TGTGCCATCTACCCGGGAGGGCGGCCAGATACGCAGTATTTT. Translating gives CAIYPGGRPDTQYF.

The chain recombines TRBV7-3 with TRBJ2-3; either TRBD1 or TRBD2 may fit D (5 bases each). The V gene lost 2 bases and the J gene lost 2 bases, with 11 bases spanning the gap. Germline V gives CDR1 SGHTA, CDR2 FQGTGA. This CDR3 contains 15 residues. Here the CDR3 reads CASSLQRGPTDTQYF. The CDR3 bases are TGTGCCAGCAGCTTACAGAGGGGCCCCACAGATACGCAGTATTTT.

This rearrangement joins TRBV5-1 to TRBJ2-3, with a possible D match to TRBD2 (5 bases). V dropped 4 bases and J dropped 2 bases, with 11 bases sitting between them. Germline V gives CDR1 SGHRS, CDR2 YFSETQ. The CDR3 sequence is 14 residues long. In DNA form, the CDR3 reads TGCGCCAGCAGCCAGACTACTTTCACAGATACGCAGTATTTT. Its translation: CASSQTTFTDTQYF.